Below, 17 T cell receptor beta chains from the same sample are listed, as sequenced in a study of breast tumors, draining lymph nodes, adjacent tissues. Samples came from axillary lymph nodes draining the breast cancer. TCRdb redid the calling of the multiplex PCR reads with MiXCR, one entry per CDR3 protein. The data contain some 100,000 distinct CDR3 sequences, approximately 22% of them singletons. The sample consisted of axillary lymph node tissue. The source is a female donor with breast cancer. Some clones in this sample may be carry-over from other donors' samples.

This clonotype was counted at least ten times. The junction departs from the called germline gene at one end, perhaps through a read error. The J gene is TRBJ2-1, the V gene TRBV7-9; TRBD1 is a possible D gene (5 bases). Looked up from germline, CDR1 is SEHNR and CDR2 is FQNEAQ (reference sequence). The CDR3 runs 17 residues. CDR3 amino acids: CASGLGDRRLFYNEQFF. CDR3 DNA: TGTGCCAGCGGCTTAGGAGACAGAAGATTATTCTACAATGAGCAGTTCTTC.

This clonotype was seen repeatedly, ten times or more. The DNA for the CDR3 is TGTGCCAGCACCCGACAGGGGCGGCATACGCAGTATTTT. Residues: CASTRQGRHTQYF. V usage is TRBV2 and J usage is TRBJ2-3; 8 nucleotides align to TRBD1. The CDR3 covers 13 residues. Germline CDR1 SNHLY, CDR2 FYNNEI. V was clipped by 7 bases and J by 7 bases; unmatched bases: 7.

At least ten counts were recorded for this clonotype. The chain recombines TRBV5-1 with TRBJ1-2, with 8 bases matching TRBD1. V shed 5 bases and J 2 bases; nucleotides not matched to a gene: 2. Germline CDR1 reads SGHRS; CDR2 reads YFSETQ. The CDR3 runs to 13 residues. CDR3 sequence reads: CASRGTGNYGYTF. CDR3 nucleotides: TGCGCCAGCAGGGGGACAGGAAACTATGGCTACACCTTC.

This clonotype was seen at least ten times. The rearrangement links TRBV9 to TRBJ2-5; 9 bases line up with TRBD1. The CDR3 is 16 residues long. Germline CDR1 and CDR2: SGDLS and YYNGEE. J was trimmed by 5 bases and V by 0 bases; bases with no gene match: 8. CDR3 in amino acids: CASSVAPQGAGETQYF. CDR3 nucleotides: TGTGCCAGCAGCGTAGCCCCACAGGGGGCAGGGGAGACCCAGTACTTC.

This clonotype has ten or more counts. The chain links TRBV7-2 to TRBJ2-7, with TRBD2 as a possible D gene (6 bases). Germline CDR1 and CDR2: SGHTA and FQGNSA. Trimming stripped 3 bases from V and 0 bases from J, with 9 bases between. This CDR3 has 14 amino acids. For the CDR3, the DNA is TGTGCCAGCAGCTTTCGCGGGGCCTCCTACGAGCAGTACTTC. This encodes CASSFRGASYEQYF.

With regard to this clonotype: Possible read error: a much larger clone is one base away. The rearrangement links TRBV11-2 to TRBJ2-1; 12 bases line up with TRBD2. The CDR3 contains 14 residues. CDR1 is SGHAT and CDR2 is FQNNGV in the germline V gene. CDR3 loop: CASRMTSGGPERFF. The CDR3 DNA is TGTGCCAGCAGGATGACTAGCGGGGGACCGGAGCGGTTCTTC. The full variable domain, completed using reference TRBV11-2 and TRBJ2-1, is EAGVAQSPRYKIIEKRQSVAFWCNPISGHATLYWYQQILGQGPKLLIQFQNNGVVDDSQLPKDRFSAERLKGVDSTLKIQPAKLEDSAVYLCASRMTSGGPERFFGPGTRLTVL.

This clonotype was counted many times. The CDR3, as DNA: TGCGCCAGCAGCAGTGGGGGGAGGACTACCGGGGAGCTGTTTTTT. Translating gives CASSSGGRTTGELFF. V and J are TRBV5-1 and TRBJ2-2; D is possibly TRBD2 (6 bases). The CDR3 length is 15 residues. V lost 4 bases, J lost 5 bases, and 15 bases lay in between. Germline lookup yields CDR1 SGHRS and CDR2 YFSETQ.

There are many counts of this clonotype. This rearrangement joins TRBV7-9 to TRBJ2-1; no reliable D call. This CDR3 region has 13 residues. Deletions cut 0 bases from V and 8 bases from J, with 8 bases between. In germline, CDR1 is SEHNR, CDR2 FQNEAQ (reference sequence). CDR3 in amino acids: CASSLAGAHEQFF. The DNA for the CDR3 is TGTGCCAGCAGCTTAGCGGGTGCACATGAGCAGTTCTTC.

This clonotype was detected ten times or more. The chain employs TRBV6-5 and TRBJ2-6; D may be TRBD1 (6 bases). CDR1 and CDR2 from the germline V gene are MNHEY and SVGAGI. The V end was cut by 6 bases, the J end by 4 bases, with 13 bases between. CDR3 size: 15 residues. The CDR3 sequence is CASREGGAGANVLTF. Here the CDR3 DNA reads TGTGCCAGCAGGGAAGGGGGAGCGGGGGCCAACGTCCTGACTTTC.

In regard to this clonotype: A much more abundant neighbour one base away suggests this may be a read error. The chain joins TRBV4-1 to TRBJ2-1, with TRBD2 as a possible D gene (6 bases). CDR3 length: 15 residues. CDR1 is MGHRA and CDR2 is YSYEKL in the germline V gene. The CDR3: CASSQLTSLGHERFF. The CDR3 nucleotides are TGCGCCAGCAGCCAACTGACTAGTCTGGGGCATGAGCGGTTCTTC.

A word on this clonotype: A much larger clonotype is one base distant, so this may be a read error. The chain employs TRBV7-8 and TRBJ2-5; 7 bases are a match to TRBD2. Germline V gives CDR1 SGHVS, CDR2 FQNEAQ. CDR3 length: 15 residues. J was trimmed by 4 bases and V by 5 bases; bases with no gene match: 10. CDR3 bases: TGTGCCAGCAGCCCCAGGCGGGAGCGGCGAGAGACCCAGTACTTC. Encoded protein: CASSPRRERRETQYF.

This clonotype was found many times. The V call is TRBV4-1, the J call TRBJ1-2, with unresolved D. V was pared by 0 bases and J by 4 bases, with 6 bases between. The CDR3 is 13 residues long. Germline CDR1 and CDR2: MGHRA and YSYEKL. In DNA form, the CDR3 reads TGCGCCAGCAGCCAAGATCAAATCTATGGCTACACCTTC. It is translated as CASSQDQIYGYTF.

This clonotype was observed many times. The chain is built from TRBV5-1 and TRBJ1-2; maybe TRBD1 (6 bases). Germline assignment: CDR1 SGHRS and CDR2 YFSETQ. V was shortened by 7 bases and J by 7 bases, with 14 bases between the two germline ends. The CDR3 has 12 amino acids. CDR3 in amino acids: CASAPGTTGYTF. In DNA, the CDR3 is TGCGCCAGCGCCCCCGGGACAACTGGCTACACCTTC.

This clonotype was observed at least ten times. The V and J genes are TRBV7-9 and TRBJ1-6; 8 nucleotides agree with TRBD1. J was trimmed by 10 bases and V by 4 bases; bases with no gene match: 9. This CDR3 comprises 15 residues. Germline V gene sequence: CDR1 SEHNR, CDR2 FQNEAQ (reference sequence). The CDR3 coding sequence is TGTGCCAGCAGCTCCCCCAGGGGGCCAGCCTCACCCCTCCACTTT. The encoded protein is CASSSPRGPASPLHF.

This clonotype occurred many times. The chain has TRBV29-1 and TRBJ2-1; either TRBD1 or TRBD2 may supply D (5 bases each). V lost 8 bases to trimming and J lost 4 bases, with 12 bases between them. This CDR3 is built from 12 residues. Germline V lookup: CDR1 SQVTM, CDR2 ANQGSEA. The CDR3 region is CSPRGPYNEQFF. The DNA of the CDR3 is TGCAGCCCCCGGGGACCATACAATGAGCAGTTCTTC.

Many counts were recorded for this clonotype. The rearrangement uses TRBV9 and TRBJ2-7; D call uncertain. The CDR3 loop spans 15 amino acids. Germline V gene data show CDR1 as SGDLS and CDR2 as YYNGEE. Trimming shortened V by 3 bases and J by 0 bases, and 13 bases separated the two germline ends. CDR3 sequence: CASSEGPSNSYEQYF. The DNA for the CDR3 is TGTGCCAGCAGCGAGGGCCCGAGCAACTCCTACGAGCAGTACTTC.

On this clonotype: This could be a read error, since a much larger clone is one nucleotide away. Given the absence of the conserved phenylalanine or tryptophan at the CDR3 end, a read error is likely. V and J are TRBV2 and TRBJ2-5; 10 nucleotides match TRBD1. Trimming at V came to 6 bases and at J to 5 bases, leaving 9 bases not matched to a gene. Germline assignment: CDR1 SNHLY and CDR2 FYNNEI. The CDR3 contains 15 residues. CDR3 nucleotide sequence: TGTGCCAGCAGCAAGGCGACAGGGGGCTGGGAGACCCAGTACTGC. Translating gives CASSKATGGWETQYC.